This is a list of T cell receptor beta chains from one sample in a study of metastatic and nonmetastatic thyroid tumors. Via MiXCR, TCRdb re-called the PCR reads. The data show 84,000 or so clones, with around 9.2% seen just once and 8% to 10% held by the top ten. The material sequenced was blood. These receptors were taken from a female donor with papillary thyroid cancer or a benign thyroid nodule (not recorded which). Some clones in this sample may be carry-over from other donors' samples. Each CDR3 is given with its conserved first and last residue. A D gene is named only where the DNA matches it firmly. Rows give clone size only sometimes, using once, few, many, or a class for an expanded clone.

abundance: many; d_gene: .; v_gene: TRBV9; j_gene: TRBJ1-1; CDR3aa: CASSVEGGNTEAFF; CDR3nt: TGTGCCAGCAGCGTAGAAGGGGGGAACACTGAAGCTTTCTTT
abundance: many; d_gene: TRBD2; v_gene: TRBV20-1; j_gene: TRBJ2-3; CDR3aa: CSAGGQSDTQYF; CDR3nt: TGCAGCGCGGGGGGGCAATCAGATACGCAGTATTTT
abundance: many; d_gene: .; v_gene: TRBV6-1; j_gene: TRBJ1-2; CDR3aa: CASSLTGTGNYGYTF; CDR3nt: TGTGCCAGCAGTTTAACCGGGACGGGCAACTATGGCTACACCTTC
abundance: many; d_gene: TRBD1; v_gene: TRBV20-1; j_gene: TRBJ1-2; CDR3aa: CSANRGGRLLYGYTF; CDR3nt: TGCAGTGCTAACAGGGGGGGGCGGCTTCTGTATGGCTACACCTTC
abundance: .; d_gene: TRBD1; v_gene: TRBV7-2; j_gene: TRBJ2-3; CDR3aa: CASSRDRSTDTQYF; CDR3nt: TGTGCCAGCAGCCGGGACAGGAGCACAGATACGCAGTATTTT
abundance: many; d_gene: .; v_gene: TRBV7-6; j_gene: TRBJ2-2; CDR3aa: CASSLAVRQPTGELFF; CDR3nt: TGTGCCAGCAGCTTAGCGGTGCGACAACCCACCGGGGAGCTGTTTTTT
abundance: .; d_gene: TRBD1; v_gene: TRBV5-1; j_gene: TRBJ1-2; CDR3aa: CASSRTGVGGYTF; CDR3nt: TGCGCCAGCAGCCGGACAGGGGTTGGTGGCTACACCTTC
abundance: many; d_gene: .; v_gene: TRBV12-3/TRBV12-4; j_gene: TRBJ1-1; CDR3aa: CASSLAGVTEAFF; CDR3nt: TGTGCCAGCAGTTTGGCAGGGGTGACTGAAGCTTTCTTT
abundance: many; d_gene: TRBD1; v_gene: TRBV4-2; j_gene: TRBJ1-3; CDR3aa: CASSQLGTGSGNTIYF; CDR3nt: TGTGCCAGCAGCCAACTAGGGACAGGCTCTGGAAACACCATATATTTT
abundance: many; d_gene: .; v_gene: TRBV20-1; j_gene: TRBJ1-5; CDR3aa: CSARAGGSFNQPQHF; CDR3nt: TGCAGTGCTAGAGCGGGGGGTTCCTTCAATCAGCCCCAGCATTTT
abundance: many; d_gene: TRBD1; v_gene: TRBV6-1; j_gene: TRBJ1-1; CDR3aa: CASRNRDRNTEAFF; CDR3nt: TGTGCCAGCAGGAACCGGGACAGGAACACTGAAGCTTTCTTT
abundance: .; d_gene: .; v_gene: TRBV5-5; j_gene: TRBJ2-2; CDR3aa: CATRGPGVNTGELFF; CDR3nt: TGTGCCACCAGAGGGCCAGGGGTGAACACCGGGGAGCTGTTTTTT
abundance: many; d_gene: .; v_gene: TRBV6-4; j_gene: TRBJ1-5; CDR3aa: CASSPGPNQPQHF; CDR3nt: TGTGCCAGCAGCCCGGGGCCTAATCAGCCCCAGCATTTT
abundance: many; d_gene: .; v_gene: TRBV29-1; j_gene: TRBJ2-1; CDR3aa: CSVEDRDLNNEQFF; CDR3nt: TGCAGCGTTGAAGACCGGGACCTCAACAATGAGCAGTTCTTC
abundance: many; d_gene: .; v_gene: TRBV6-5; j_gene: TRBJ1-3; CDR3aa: CASSYSGQGNTIYF; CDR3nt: TGTGCCAGCAGTTACTCAGGACAGGGAAACACCATATATTTT
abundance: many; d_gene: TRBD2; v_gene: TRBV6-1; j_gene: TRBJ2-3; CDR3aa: CASSGLAGGTDTQYF; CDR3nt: TGTGCCAGCAGCGGACTAGCGGGGGGGACAGATACGCAGTATTTT
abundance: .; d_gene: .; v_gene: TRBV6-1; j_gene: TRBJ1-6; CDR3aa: CASSEFVRDSPLHF; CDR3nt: TGTGCCAGCAGTGAGTTCGTTAGGGATTCACCCCTCCACTTT
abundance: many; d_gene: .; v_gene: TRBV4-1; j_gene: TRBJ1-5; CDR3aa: CASSQVFGGRQPQHF; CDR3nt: TGCGCCAGCAGCCAAGTCTTCGGGGGCAGGCAGCCCCAGCATTTT
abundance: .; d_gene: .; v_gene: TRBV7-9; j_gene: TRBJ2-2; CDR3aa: CASSFARDTGELFF; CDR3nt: TGTGCCAGCAGCTTTGCTCGGGACACCGGGGAGCTGTTTTTT
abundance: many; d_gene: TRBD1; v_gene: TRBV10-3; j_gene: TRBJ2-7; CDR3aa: CAISETGQYYEQYF; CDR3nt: TGTGCCATCAGTGAGACGGGACAGTACTACGAGCAGTACTTC
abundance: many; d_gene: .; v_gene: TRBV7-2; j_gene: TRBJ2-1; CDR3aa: CASSFSPRLAYNEQFF; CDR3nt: TGTGCCAGCAGCTTCTCTCCCAGGTTGGCCTACAATGAGCAGTTCTTC
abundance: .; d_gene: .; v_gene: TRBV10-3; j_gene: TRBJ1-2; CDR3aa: CAISEFSDRPIYGYTF; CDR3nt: TGTGCCATCAGTGAATTTAGTGACAGGCCTATCTATGGCTACACCTTC
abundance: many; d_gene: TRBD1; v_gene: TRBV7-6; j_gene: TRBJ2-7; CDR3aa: CASSLGTGRYEQYF; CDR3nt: TGTGCCAGCAGCCTCGGGACAGGGCGGTACGAGCAGTACTTC
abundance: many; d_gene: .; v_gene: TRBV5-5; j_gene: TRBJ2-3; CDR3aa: CASSKGPAGTDTQYF; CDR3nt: TGTGCCAGCAGCAAGGGACCCGCGGGTACAGATACGCAGTATTTT
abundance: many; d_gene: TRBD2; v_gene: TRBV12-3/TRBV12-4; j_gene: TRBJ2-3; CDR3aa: CASSFQAGVPDTQYF; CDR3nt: TGTGCCAGCAGTTTTCAAGCGGGGGTACCAGATACGCAGTATTTT
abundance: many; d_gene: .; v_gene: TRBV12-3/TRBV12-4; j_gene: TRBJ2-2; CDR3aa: CASSSSTGELFF; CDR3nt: TGTGCCAGCAGTTCATCGACCGGGGAGCTGTTTTTT
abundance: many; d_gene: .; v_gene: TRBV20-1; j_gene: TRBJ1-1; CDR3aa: CSARRGDTEAFF; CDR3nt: TGCAGTGCTAGAAGGGGGGACACTGAAGCTTTCTTT
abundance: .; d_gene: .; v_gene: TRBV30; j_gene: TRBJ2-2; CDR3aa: CAWSGGAENTGELFF; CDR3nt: TGTGCCTGGAGTGGAGGGGCCGAGAACACCGGGGAGCTGTTTTTT
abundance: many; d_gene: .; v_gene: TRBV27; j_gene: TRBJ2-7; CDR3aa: CASSGAYEQYF; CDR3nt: TGTGCCAGCAGTGGAGCCTACGAGCAGTACTTC
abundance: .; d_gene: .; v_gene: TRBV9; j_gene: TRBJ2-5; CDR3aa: CASSVAGGSVRETQYF; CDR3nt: TGTGCCAGCAGCGTAGCAGGAGGAAGTGTCAGGGAGACCCAGTACTTC
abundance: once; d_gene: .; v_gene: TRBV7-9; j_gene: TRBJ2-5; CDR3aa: CASSPGREETQYF; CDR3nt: TGTGCCAGCAGCCCAGGCCGGGAAGAGACCCAGTACTTC
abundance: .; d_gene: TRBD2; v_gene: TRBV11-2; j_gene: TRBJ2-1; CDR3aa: CASSLESGGTYNEQFF; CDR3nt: TGTGCCAGCAGCTTAGAAAGCGGGGGAACTTACAATGAGCAGTTCTTC
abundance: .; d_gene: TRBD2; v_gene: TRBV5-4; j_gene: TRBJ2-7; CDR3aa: CASSGAGSGGVGYEQYF; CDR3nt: TGTGCCAGCAGCGGGGCTGGGAGCGGGGGTGTCGGGTACGAGCAGTACTTC
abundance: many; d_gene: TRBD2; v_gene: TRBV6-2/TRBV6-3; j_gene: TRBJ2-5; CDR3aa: CASGGSLGLQETQYF; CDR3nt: TGTGCCAGCGGGGGAAGCCTGGGACTACAAGAGACCCAGTACTTC
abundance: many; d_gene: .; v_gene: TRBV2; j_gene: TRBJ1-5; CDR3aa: CASSEASTQPQHF; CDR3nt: TGTGCCAGCAGTGAAGCGAGTACCCAGCCCCAGCATTTT
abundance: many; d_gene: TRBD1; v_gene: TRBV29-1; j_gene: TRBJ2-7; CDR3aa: CSVESLRTGGPEQYF; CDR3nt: TGCAGCGTTGAGAGTTTGAGGACAGGGGGCCCCGAGCAGTACTTC
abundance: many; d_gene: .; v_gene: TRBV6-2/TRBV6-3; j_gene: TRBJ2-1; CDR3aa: CASGDSLNEQFF; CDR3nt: TGTGCCAGCGGAGACAGCCTCAATGAGCAGTTCTTC
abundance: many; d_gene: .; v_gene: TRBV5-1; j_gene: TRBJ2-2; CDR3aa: CASSLALGNTGELFF; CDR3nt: TGCGCCAGCAGCTTGGCCTTGGGGAACACCGGGGAGCTGTTTTTT
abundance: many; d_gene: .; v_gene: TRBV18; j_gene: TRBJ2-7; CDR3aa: CASSPNRDQYYEQYF; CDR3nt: TGTGCCAGCTCACCAAACCGGGACCAATACTACGAGCAGTACTTC
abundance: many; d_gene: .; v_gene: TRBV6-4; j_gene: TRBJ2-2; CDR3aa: CASSDSTGDTGELFF; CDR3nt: TGTGCCAGCAGTGACTCGACGGGGGACACCGGGGAGCTGTTTTTT
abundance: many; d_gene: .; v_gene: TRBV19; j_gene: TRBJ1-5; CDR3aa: CASRGGQGDKGNQPQHF; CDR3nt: TGTGCCAGCCGGGGGGGGCAGGGAGATAAAGGCAATCAGCCCCAGCATTTT
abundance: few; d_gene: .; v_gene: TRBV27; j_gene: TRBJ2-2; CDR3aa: CASSLGLMGGELFF; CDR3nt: TGTGCCAGCAGTTTAGGCCTTATGGGCGGGGAACTGTTTTTT
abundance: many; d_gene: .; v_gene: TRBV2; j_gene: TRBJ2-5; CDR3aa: CASSFWGRETQYF; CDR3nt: TGTGCCAGCAGTTTCTGGGGGCGAGAGACCCAGTACTTC
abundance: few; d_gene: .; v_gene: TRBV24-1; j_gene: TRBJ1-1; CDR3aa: CATSDKSGPLRNTEAFF; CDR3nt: TGTGCCACCAGTGATAAATCGGGGCCCCTGAGGAACACTGAAGCTTTCTTT
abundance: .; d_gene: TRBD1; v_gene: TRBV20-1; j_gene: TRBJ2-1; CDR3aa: CSARDLRTGGHSYNEQFF; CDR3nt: TGCAGTGCTAGAGATCTCCGGACAGGGGGACACTCCTACAATGAGCAGTTCTTC
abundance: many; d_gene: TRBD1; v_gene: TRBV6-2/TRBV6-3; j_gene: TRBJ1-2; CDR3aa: CASSYSGWSPGTGSNYGYTF; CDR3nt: TGTGCCAGCAGTTACTCGGGATGGTCCCCTGGGACAGGGTCTAACTATGGCTACACCTTC